The 14 T cell receptor beta chains below come from one sample, sequenced in a study of T cells in Graves' hyperthyroidism and ophthalmopathy. Amplified regions were TCR beta CDR3 sequences from RNA transcripts. An initial round of RT-PCR targeting the TCR CDR3 relied on the HTBI primer set. TCRdb reprocessed the multiplex PCR reads with MiXCR, giving one entry per CDR3 protein. The repertoire holds about 420,000 distinct CDR3 sequences, with more than 15% as singletons. Sequenced sample: blood. These receptors were collected from a woman younger than 35 with Graves' hyperthyroidism.

This clonotype was recorded many times. The V call is TRBV3-1, the J call TRBJ2-5; TRBD2 aligns across 10 bases. The V segment lost 3 bases and the J segment 4 bases; nucleotides outside the gene matches: 14. The V gene's germline CDR1 is LGHDT and CDR2 YNNKEL (reference sequence). This CDR3 has 18 amino acids. As DNA, the CDR3 is TGTGCCAGCAGCCATATCCTAGCGGGGGATTATCATCGAGAGACCCAGTACTTC. Protein product: CASSHILAGDYHRETQYF.

V usage is TRBV29-1 and J usage is TRBJ1-2; TRBD1 matches at 10 bases. Trimming took 3 bases from V and 8 from J; bases not matched to a gene: 15. Germline-derived CDR1 and CDR2 are SQVTM and ANQGSEA. This CDR3 is 16 amino acids long. CDR3 nucleotide sequence: TGCAGCGTTGACTACTTACATCTGACAGGGGGCGACGGCTACACCTTC. Translating it yields CSVDYLHLTGGDGYTF.

This clonotype was recorded many times. V and J are TRBV13 and TRBJ1-1, with D hard to call. The CDR3 consists of 14 residues. Trimming took off 0 bases at V and 1 base at J, with 6 bases between the two ends. Per the germline V gene, CDR1 is PRHDT and CDR2 is FYEKMQ (reference sequence). For the CDR3, the DNA is TGTGCCAGCAGCTTAGGGGAAAGGAACACTGAAGCTTTCTTT. Residues: CASSLGERNTEAFF.

As to this clonotype: A much bigger clone sits one base away, suggesting this may be a read error. This chain links TRBV28 with TRBJ2-3; D is unresolved. This CDR3 has 11 amino acids. CDR1 and CDR2 (germline): MDHEN, SYDVKM. CDR3 DNA: TGTGCCATCAGTTTAAAAGAGGAGCAGTATTTT. Its translation is CAISLKEEQYF.

This clonotype was seen ten or more times. This rearrangement joins TRBV3-1 to TRBJ2-1; 8 bases align to TRBD2. Trimming cost V 6 bases and J 9 bases; bases outside gene matches: 4. Looked up from germline, CDR1 is LGHDT and CDR2 is YNNKEL (reference sequence). There are 12 residues in the CDR3. DNA of the CDR3: TGTGCCAGCAGTCTTAGCGGGATTGAGCAGTTCTTC. The encoded protein is CASSLSGIEQFF.

This clonotype was counted ten times or more. The V gene is TRBV6-5, the J gene TRBJ2-5; D call uncertain. Looked up from germline, CDR1 is MNHEY and CDR2 is SVGAGI. Deletions cut 5 bases from V and 7 bases from J, with 23 bases between. There are 16 residues in the CDR3. The CDR3 here is CASSGSSPGPAVTQYF. The CDR3 DNA reads TGTGCCAGCAGTGGCTCTTCCCCGGGCCCAGCTGTGACCCAGTACTTC.

This sequence joins TRBV12-5 and TRBJ2-7; 10 bases agree with TRBD1. Germline loops: CDR1 LGHNT, CDR2 FRNRAP. The CDR3 contains 16 residues. With 0 bases clipped from V and 4 bases from J, the junction kept 6 bases outside the gene matches. The CDR3 here is CASGLVRGQGEYEQYF. The CDR3 DNA reads TGTGCTAGTGGTTTGGTACGTGGACAGGGGGAGTACGAGCAGTACTTC. Variable domain in full (rest from reference TRBV12-5 and TRBJ2-7): DARVTQTPRHKVTEMGQEVTMRCQPILGHNTVFWYRQTMMQGLELLAYFRNRAPLDDSGMPKDRFSAEMPDATLATLKIQPSEPRDSAVYFCASGLVRGQGEYEQYFGPGTRLTVT.

This chain joins TRBV19 and TRBJ2-2, with TRBD1 matching 7 bases. The germline gives CDR1 LNHDA, CDR2 SQIVND (reference sequence). This CDR3 has 13 residues. V shed 7 bases and J 5 bases; nucleotides not matched to a gene: 4. CDR3 region: CASTRTGTGELFF. CDR3 in DNA: TGTGCCAGTACTAGGACAGGTACCGGGGAGCTGTTTTTT.

This clonotype was detected many times. J is TRBJ2-3 and V is TRBV5-1; 7 bases are a match to TRBD2. Germline loops: CDR1 SGHRS, CDR2 YFSETQ. The CDR3 totals 14 residues. The V and J ends lost 2 bases and 2 bases, in that order; junction bases with no gene match: 2. DNA of the CDR3: TGCGCCAGCAGCTTCCAGCGGGACACAGATACGCAGTATTTT. Translated: CASSFQRDTDTQYF.

This clonotype appeared a single time. The chain joins TRBV25-1 to TRBJ2-3, with D hard to call. The V gene's germline CDR1 is MGHDK and CDR2 SYGVNS. Deletions cut 2 bases from V and 5 bases from J, with 17 bases between. The CDR3 has 16 residues. The CDR3 spells CASSENRRVSLDTQYF. The CDR3 coding sequence is TGTGCCAGCAGTGAAAATCGTCGGGTATCGTTAGATACGCAGTATTTT.

The table lists this clonotype with many counts. The chain links TRBV5-1 to TRBJ2-1, with 10 bases fitting TRBD2. Trimming took 1 base from V and 0 from J; bases not matched to a gene: 7. Germline loops: CDR1 SGHRS, CDR2 YFSETQ. This CDR3 has 18 amino acids. The CDR3, as DNA: TGCGCCAGCAGCTTGTTTAGCGGGAGGACCTACTCCTACAATGAGCAGTTCTTC. This encodes CASSLFSGRTYSYNEQFF.

The chain has TRBV20-1 and TRBJ2-3; 15 nucleotides match TRBD2. V shed 3 bases, J shed 3 bases, and the junction held 4 bases outside the gene matches. CDR1 and CDR2 from the germline V gene are DFQATT and SNEGSKA (reference sequence). CDR3 length: 16 residues. CDR3 nucleotide sequence: TGCAGTGCTAGCTTCGGACTAGCGGGAGGGACAGATACGCAGTATTTT. Translation gives CSASFGLAGGTDTQYF.

The chain employs TRBV27 and TRBJ2-7; TRBD2 agrees at 11 bases. CDR3 size: 15 residues. CDR1 MNHEY and CDR2 SMNVEV come from the germline V gene (reference sequence). V lost 5 bases and J lost 1; bases outside the gene matches: 4. The CDR3 here is CASSGRLAGSYEQYF. CDR3 bases: TGTGCCAGCAGTGGTCGACTAGCGGGGTCCTACGAGCAGTACTTC.

This chain uses TRBV28 with TRBJ1-2; D remains ambiguous. The CDR3 is 10 amino acids. In germline, CDR1 is MDHEN, CDR2 SYDVKM. V gave up 5 bases and J gave up 13 bases, with 11 bases separating them. The CDR3: CASSQIFATF. CDR3 nucleotides: TGTGCCAGCAGTCAAATTTTCGCCACCTTC.